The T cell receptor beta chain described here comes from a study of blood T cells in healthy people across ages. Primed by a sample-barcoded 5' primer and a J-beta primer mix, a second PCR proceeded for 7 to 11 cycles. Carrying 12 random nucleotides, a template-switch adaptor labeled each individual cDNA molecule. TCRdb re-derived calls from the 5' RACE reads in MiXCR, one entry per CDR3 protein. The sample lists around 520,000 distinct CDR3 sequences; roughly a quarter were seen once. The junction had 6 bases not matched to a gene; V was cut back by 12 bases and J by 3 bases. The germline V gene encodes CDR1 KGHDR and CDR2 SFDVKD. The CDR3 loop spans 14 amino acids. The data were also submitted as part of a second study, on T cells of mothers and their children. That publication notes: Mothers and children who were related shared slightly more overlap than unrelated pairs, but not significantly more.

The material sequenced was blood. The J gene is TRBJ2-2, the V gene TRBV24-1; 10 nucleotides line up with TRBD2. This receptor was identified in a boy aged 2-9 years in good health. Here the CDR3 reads CAPLAGADTGELFF. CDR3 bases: TGTGCCCCGCTAGCGGGAGCCGACACCGGGGAGCTGTTTTTT.